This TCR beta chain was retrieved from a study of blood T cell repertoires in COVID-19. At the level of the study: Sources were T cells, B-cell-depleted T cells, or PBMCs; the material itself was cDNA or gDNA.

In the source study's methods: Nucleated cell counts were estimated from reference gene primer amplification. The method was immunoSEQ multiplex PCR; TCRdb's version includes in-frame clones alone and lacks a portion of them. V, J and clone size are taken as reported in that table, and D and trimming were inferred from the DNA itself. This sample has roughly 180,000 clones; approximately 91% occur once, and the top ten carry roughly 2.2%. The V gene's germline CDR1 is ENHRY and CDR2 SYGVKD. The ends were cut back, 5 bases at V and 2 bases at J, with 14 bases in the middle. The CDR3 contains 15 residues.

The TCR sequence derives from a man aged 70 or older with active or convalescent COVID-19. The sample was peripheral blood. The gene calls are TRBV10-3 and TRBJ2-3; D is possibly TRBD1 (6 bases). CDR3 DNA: TGTGCCATCAGTCAGGGGCCCTCTTTCACAGATACGCAGTATTTT. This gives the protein CAISQGPSFTDTQYF.